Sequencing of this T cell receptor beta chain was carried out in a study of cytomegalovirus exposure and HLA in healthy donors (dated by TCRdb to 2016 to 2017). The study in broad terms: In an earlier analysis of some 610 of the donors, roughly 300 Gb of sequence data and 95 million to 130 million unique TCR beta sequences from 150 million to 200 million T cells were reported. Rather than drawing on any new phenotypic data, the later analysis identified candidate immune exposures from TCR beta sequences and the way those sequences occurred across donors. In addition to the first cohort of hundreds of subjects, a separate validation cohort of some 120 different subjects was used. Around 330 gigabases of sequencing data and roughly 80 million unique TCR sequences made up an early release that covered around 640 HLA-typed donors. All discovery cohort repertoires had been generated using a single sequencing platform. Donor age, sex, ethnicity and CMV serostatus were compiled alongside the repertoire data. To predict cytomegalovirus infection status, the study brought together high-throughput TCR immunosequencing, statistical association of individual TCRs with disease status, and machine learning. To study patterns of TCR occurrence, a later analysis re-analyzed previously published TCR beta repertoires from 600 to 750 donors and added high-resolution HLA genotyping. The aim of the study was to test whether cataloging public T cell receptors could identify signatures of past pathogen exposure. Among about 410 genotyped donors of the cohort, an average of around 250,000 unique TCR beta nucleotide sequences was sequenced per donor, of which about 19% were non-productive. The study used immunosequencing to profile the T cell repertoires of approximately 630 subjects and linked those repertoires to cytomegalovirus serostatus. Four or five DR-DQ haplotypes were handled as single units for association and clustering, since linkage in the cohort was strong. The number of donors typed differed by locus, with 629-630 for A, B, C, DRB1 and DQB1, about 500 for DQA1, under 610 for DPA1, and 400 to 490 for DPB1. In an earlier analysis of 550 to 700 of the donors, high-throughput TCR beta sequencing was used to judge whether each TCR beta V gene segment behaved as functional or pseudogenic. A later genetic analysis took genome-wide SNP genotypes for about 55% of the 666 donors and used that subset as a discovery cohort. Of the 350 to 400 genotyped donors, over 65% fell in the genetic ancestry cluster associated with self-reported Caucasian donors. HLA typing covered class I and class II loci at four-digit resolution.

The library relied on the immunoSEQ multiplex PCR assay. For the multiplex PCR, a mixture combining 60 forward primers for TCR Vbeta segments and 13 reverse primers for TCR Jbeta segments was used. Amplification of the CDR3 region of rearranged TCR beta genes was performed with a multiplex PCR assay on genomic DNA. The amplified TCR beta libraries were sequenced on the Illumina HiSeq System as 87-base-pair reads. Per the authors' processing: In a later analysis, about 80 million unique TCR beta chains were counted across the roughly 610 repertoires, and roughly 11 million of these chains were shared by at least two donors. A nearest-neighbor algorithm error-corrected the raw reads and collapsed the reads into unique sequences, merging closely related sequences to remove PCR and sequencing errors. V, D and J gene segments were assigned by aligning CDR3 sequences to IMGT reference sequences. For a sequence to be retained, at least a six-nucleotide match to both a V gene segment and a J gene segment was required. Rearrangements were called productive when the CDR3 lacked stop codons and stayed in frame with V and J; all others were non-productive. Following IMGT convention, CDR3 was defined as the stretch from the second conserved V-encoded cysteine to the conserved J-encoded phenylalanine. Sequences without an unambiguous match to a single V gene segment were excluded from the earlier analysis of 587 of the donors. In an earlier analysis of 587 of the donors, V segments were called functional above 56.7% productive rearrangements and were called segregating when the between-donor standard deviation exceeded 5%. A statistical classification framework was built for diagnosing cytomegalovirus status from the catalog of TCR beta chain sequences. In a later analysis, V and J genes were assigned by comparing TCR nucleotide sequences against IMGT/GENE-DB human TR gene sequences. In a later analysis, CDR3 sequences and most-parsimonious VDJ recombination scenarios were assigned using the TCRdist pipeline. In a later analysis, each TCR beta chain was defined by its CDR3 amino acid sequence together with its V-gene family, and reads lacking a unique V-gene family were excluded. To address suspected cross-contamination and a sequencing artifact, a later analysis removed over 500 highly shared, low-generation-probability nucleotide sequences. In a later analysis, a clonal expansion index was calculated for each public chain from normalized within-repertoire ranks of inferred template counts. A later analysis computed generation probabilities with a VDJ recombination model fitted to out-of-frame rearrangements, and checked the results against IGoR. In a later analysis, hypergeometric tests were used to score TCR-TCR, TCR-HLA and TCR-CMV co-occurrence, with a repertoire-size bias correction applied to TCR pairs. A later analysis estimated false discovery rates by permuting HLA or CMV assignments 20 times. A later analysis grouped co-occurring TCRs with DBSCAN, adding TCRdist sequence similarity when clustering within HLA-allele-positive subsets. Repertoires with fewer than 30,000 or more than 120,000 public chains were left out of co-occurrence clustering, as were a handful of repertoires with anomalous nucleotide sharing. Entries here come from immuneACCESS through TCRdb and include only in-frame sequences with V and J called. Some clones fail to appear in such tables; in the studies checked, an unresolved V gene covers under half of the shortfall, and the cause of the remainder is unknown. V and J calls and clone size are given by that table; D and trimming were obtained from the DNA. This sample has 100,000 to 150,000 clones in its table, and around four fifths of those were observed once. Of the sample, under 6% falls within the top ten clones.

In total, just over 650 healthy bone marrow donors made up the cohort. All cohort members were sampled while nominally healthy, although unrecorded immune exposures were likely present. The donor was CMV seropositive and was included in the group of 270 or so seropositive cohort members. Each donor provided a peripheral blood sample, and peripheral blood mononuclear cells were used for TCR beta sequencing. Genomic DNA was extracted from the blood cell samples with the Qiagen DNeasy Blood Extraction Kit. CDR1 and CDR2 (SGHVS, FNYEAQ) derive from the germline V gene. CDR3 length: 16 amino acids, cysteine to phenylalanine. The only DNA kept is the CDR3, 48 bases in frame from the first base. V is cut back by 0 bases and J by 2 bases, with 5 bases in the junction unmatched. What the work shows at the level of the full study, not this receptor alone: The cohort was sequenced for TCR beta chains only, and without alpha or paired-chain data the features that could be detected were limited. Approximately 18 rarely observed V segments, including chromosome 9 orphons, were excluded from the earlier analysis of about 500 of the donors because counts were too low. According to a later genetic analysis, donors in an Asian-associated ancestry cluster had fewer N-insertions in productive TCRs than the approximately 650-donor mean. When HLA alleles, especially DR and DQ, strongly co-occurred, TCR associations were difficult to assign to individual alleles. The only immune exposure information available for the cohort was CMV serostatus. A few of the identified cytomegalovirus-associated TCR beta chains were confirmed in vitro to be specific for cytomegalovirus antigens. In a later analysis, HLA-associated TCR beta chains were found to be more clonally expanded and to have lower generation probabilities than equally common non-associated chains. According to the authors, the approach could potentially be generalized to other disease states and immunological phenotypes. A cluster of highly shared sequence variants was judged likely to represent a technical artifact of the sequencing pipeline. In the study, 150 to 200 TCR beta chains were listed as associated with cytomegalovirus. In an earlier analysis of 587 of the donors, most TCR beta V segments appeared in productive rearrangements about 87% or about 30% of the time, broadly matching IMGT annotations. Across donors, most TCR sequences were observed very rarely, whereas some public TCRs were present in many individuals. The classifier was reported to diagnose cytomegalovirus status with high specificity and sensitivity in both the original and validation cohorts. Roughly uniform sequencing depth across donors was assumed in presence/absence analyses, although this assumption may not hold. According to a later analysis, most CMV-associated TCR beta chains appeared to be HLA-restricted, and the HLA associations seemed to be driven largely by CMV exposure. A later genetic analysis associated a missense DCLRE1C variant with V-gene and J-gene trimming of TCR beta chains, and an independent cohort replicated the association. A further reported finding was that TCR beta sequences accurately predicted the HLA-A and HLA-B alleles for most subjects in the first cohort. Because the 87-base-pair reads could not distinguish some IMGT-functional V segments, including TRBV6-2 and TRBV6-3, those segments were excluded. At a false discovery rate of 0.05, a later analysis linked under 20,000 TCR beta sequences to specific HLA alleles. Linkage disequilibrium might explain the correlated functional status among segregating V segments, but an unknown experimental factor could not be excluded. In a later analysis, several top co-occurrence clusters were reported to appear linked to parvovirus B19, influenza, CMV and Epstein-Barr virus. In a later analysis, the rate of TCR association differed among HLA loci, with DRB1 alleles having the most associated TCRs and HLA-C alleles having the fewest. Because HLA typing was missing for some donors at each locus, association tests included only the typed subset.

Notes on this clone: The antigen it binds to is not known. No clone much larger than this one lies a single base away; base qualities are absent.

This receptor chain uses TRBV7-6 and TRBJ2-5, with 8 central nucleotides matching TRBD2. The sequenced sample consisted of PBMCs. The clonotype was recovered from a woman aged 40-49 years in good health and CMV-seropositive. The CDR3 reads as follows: CASSLAGTRKQETQYF. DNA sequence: TGTGCCAGCAGCTTAGCCGGGACTAGGAAGCAAGAGACCCAGTACTTC.